The 17 T cell receptor beta chains given below trace back to one sample, sequenced in a study of blood T cell repertoires in COVID-19. TCRdb's table, derived via immunoSEQ multiplex PCR, lists solely in-frame clones and lacks some. The profile covers tens of thousands of clones, with just over 85% appearing a single time and about 8.3% taken by the ten largest. The sample consisted of peripheral blood. The receptors stem from a man aged 25 to 40 with acute or convalescent COVID-19.

CDR3 DNA: TGCGCCAGCAGCCAAGAAGAGACAGTGGGAGAGACCCAGTACTTC. Amino acids: CASSQEETVGETQYF. The chain uses TRBV4-1 and TRBJ2-5; a possible D gene is TRBD1 (5 bases). Germline CDR1 is MGHRA and CDR2 is YSYEKL. The CDR3 spans 15 residues. Trimming pared 0 bases from V and 4 bases from J, leaving 12 bases between.

This clone was counted a few times. The chain has TRBV28 and TRBJ1-2; no reliable D call. The germline V gene has CDR1 MDHEN and CDR2 SYDVKM. The CDR3 has 14 amino acids. Trimming took off 5 bases at V and 0 bases at J, with 10 bases between the two ends. CDR3 in DNA: TGTGCCAGCAGTAGCCCCGCCTCTAACTATGGCTACACCTTC. Translating it yields CASSSPASNYGYTF.

The V and J genes are TRBV24-1 and TRBJ2-1; 13 bases agree with TRBD2. Trimming removed 5 bases from V and 8 bases from J; junction bases left unmatched: 8. The CDR3 extends over 16 amino acids. CDR1 and CDR2 from the germline V gene are KGHDR and SFDVKD. Here the CDR3 DNA reads TGTGCCACCAGTGTAACGGGGACTAGCGGGACATATGAGCAGTTCTTC. Its protein product is CATSVTGTSGTYEQFF.

This clone was recorded a few times. The chain has TRBV7-9 and TRBJ2-7; maybe TRBD2 (6 bases). The V gene's germline CDR1 is SEHNR and CDR2 FQNEAQ (reference sequence). Between the trimmed V and J ends, which lost 7 bases and 2 bases, there was a span of 12 bases. CDR3 length equals 13 residues. The CDR3 loop reads CASTQGGTYEQYF. As DNA, the CDR3 is TGTGCCAGCACCCAGGGAGGTACCTACGAGCAGTACTTC.

The V and J genes are TRBV12-3 or TRBV12-4 and TRBJ1-2, with a possible D match to TRBD1 (5 bases). This CDR3 contains 11 residues. The V gene lost 6 bases and the J gene lost 8 bases, with 10 bases spanning the gap. The CDR3: CASSRQRGYTF. For the CDR3, the DNA is TGTGCCAGCAGCCGACAGAGAGGCTACACCTTC.

The V and J genes are TRBV4-2 and TRBJ2-1, with TRBD2 matching 9 bases. The CDR3 contains 17 residues. Per germline, CDR1 LGHNA and CDR2 YNFKEQ. After removal of 2 bases from V and 5 bases from J, the junction contained 10 bases not matched to a gene. The CDR3 loop is CASSQRLGGRADNEQFF. CDR3 bases: TGTGCCAGCAGCCAAAGGCTGGGCGGGAGGGCCGACAATGAGCAGTTCTTC.

The CDR3 spells CASSYGPGTAGANVLTF. In DNA, the CDR3 is TGTGCCAGCAGCTACGGGCCCGGGACAGCTGGGGCCAACGTCCTGACTTTC. The chain joins TRBV7-3 to TRBJ2-6; 7 bases agree with TRBD1. The CDR3 contains 17 residues. The J segment lost 2 bases and the V segment lost 4 bases, leaving 8 bases of the junction unmatched. Germline V CDR1 and CDR2: SGHTA, FQGTGA.

This chain connects TRBV6-6 to TRBJ2-7; TRBD1 aligns across 10 bases. CDR3 size: 15 residues. With 7 bases clipped from V and 3 bases from J, the junction kept 9 bases outside the gene matches. Germline V CDR1 and CDR2: MNHNY, SVGAGI (reference sequence). The CDR3 here is CASIPGQGNVYEQYF. In nucleotides, the CDR3 is TGTGCCAGCATTCCGGGACAGGGGAACGTCTACGAGCAGTACTTC.

The V gene is TRBV11-2, the J gene TRBJ2-2, with no clear D. The CDR3 length is 15 residues. The V gene lost 3 bases and the J gene lost 7 bases, with 15 bases spanning the gap. Per germline, CDR1 SGHAT and CDR2 FQNNGV. The CDR3 reads CASSFEHPPYGELFF. CDR3 DNA sequence: TGTGCCAGCAGCTTTGAACACCCGCCTTACGGGGAGCTGTTTTTT.

The table lists this clone with a count of one. This sequence joins TRBV10-1 and TRBJ1-1; 8 bases map to TRBD1. The CDR3 has 15 residues. Germline trimming cut 2 bases from V and 2 bases from J; bases unmatched to any gene: 4. Germline V gene sequence: CDR1 WNHNN, CDR2 SYGVQD (reference sequence). CDR3 DNA sequence: TGCGCCAGCAGTGAGGGCAGGGGGCTTAACACTGAAGCTTTCTTT. This gives the protein CASSEGRGLNTEAFF.

The chain employs TRBV19 and TRBJ2-3, with D maybe TRBD2 (5 bases). The CDR3 contains 14 residues. V was clipped by 3 bases and J by 4 bases, with 11 bases between them. Per the germline V gene, CDR1 is LNHDA and CDR2 is SQIVND (reference sequence). The CDR3 coding sequence is TGTGCCAGTAGTATTCGGCTAGCAGCAGATACGCAGTATTTT. Residues: CASSIRLAADTQYF. Looking up the rest from reference TRBV19 and TRBJ2-3 gives the full variable domain: DGGITQSPKYLFRKEGQNVTLSCEQNLNHDAMYWYRQDPGQGLRLIYYSQIVNDFQKGDIAEGYSVSREKKESFPLTVTSAQKNPTAFYLCASSIRLAADTQYFGPGTRLTVL.

To note about this clone: Other DNA sequences from this sample encode an identical CDR3 as well. The J gene is TRBJ1-1, the V gene TRBV18; D gene uncertain. V was trimmed by 1 base and J by 1 base, leaving 7 bases between them. The CDR3 is 14 residues long. Looked up from germline, CDR1 is KGHSH and CDR2 is LQKENI. This chain's CDR3 is CASSPQTGNTEAFF. The CDR3 nucleotides are TGTGCCAGCTCACCACAAACCGGGAACACTGAAGCTTTCTTT.

This clone was detected only once. The rearrangement joins TRBV19 to TRBJ1-5; 11 bases align to TRBD1. The V gene end was trimmed by 7 bases and the J gene end by 1 base; junction bases not matched to a gene: 6. Germline V gene sequence: CDR1 LNHDA, CDR2 SQIVND (reference sequence). The CDR3 has 16 residues. The CDR3 spells CASIGQGALSNQPQHF. The CDR3 region has the DNA TGTGCCAGTATCGGACAGGGGGCTCTCAGCAATCAGCCCCAGCATTTT.

This chain links TRBV2 with TRBJ2-1; possibly TRBD1 for D (5 bases). The germline V gene has CDR1 SNHLY and CDR2 FYNNEI. V shed 8 bases and J shed 5 bases, with 19 bases lying between them. The CDR3 consists of 15 residues. CDR3 residues: CASLTFAQVHNEQFF. In DNA form, the CDR3 reads TGTGCCAGCCTTACATTCGCACAGGTACACAATGAGCAGTTCTTC.

The chain recombines TRBV7-2 with TRBJ2-5; D perhaps matches TRBD2 (5 bases). This CDR3 is built from 13 residues. Trimming stripped 5 bases from V and 5 bases from J, with 12 bases between. Germline CDR1 SGHTA, CDR2 FQGNSA. As DNA, the CDR3 is TGTGCCAGCAGCCCTCGGAGAGGGGAGACCCAGTACTTC. This encodes CASSPRRGETQYF.

The chain joins TRBV13 to TRBJ1-2; 8 bases map to TRBD1. CDR1 is PRHDT and CDR2 is FYEKMQ in the germline V gene (reference sequence). The V and J ends lost 5 bases and 6 bases, in that order; junction bases with no gene match: 8. This CDR3 has 14 amino acids. CDR3 in DNA: TGTGCCAGCAGCCAAATCGGACAGGGCCATGGCTACACCTTC. It specifies CASSQIGQGHGYTF. Full variable domain (remainder filled in from reference TRBV13 and TRBJ1-2): AAGVIQSPRHLIKEKRETATLKCYPIPRHDTVYWYQQGPGQDPQFLISFYEKMQSDKGSIPDRFSAQQFSDYHSELNMSSLELGDSALYFCASSQIGQGHGYTFGSGTRLTVV.

This chain links TRBV11-2 with TRBJ2-3; D is perhaps TRBD2 (5 bases). In germline, CDR1 is SGHAT, CDR2 FQNNGV. The CDR3 consists of 13 residues. Trimming cost V 1 base and J 6 bases, with 8 bases left between them. CDR3 DNA sequence: TGTGCCAGCAGCTTAGGCGGACTCGATACGCAGTATTTT. The encoded protein is CASSLGGLDTQYF.